The clone carrying this T cell receptor beta chain has a handful of counts. Its cognate antigen is unknown. TCRdb's table, derived via immunoSEQ multiplex PCR, lists solely in-frame clones and lacks some. The sample lists about 5,400 clones; about 50% were seen once. The data stem from a study of STAT3 mutations in large granular lymphocyte leukemia. Study findings and constraints: Some patients had dominant TCR clones larger than their STAT3 mutant burden. In T-cell large granular lymphocyte leukemia, about half of patients showed multiple immunodominant subclonotypes. In about 30% of the 18 patients, new TCR clonotypes emerged after therapy. Clonal expansion was inferred from samples taken at other timepoints.

Germline V gene sequence: CDR1 GTSNPN, CDR2 SVGIG (reference sequence). Trimming shortened V by 1 base and J by 0 bases, and 10 bases separated the two germline ends. The CDR3 covers 15 residues. This TCR came from a woman in her seventies with T-cell large granular lymphocyte leukemia. Some clones in this sample may be carry-over from other donors' samples. The sequencing sample was made of peripheral blood mononuclear cells. The V gene is TRBV30, the J gene TRBJ1-5; D is perhaps TRBD1 (5 bases). The DNA of the CDR3 is TGTGCCTGGAGTGAGACAGCATATAGCAATCAGCCCCAGCATTTT. It is translated as CAWSETAYSNQPQHF.